Below, 32 T cell receptor beta chains from the same sample are listed, as sequenced in a study of T cells in Graves' hyperthyroidism and ophthalmopathy. It was RNA transcripts that yielded the amplified TCR beta CDR3 regions. The study used the HTBI primer set for a first-round RT-PCR of the TCR CDR3. TCRdb redid the calling of the multiplex PCR reads with MiXCR, one entry per CDR3 protein. The sample holds hundreds of thousands of distinct CDR3 sequences; about 14% are singletons and the top ten take more than 8.5%. Specimen: blood. Receptor source: a woman aged 18-29 years with Graves' hyperthyroidism.

The rearrangement uses TRBV4-2 and TRBJ1-2; D remains ambiguous. The V end was cut by 2 bases, the J end by 3 bases, with 10 bases between. The CDR3 is made up of 14 amino acids. CDR1 and CDR2 (germline): LGHNA, YNFKEQ. The CDR3 bases are TGTGCCAGCAGCCAAACGGGCTATGACTATGGCTACACCTTC. Its protein product is CASSQTGYDYGYTF.

The chain carries TRBV5-1 and TRBJ2-5; TRBD1 or TRBD2 may be the D gene (8 bases each). Deletions cut 3 bases from V and 7 bases from J, with 19 bases between. The CDR3 totals 15 residues. CDR1 and CDR2 from the germline V gene are SGHRS and YFSETQ. CDR3 sequence reads: CASSWIQGAGGTQYF. In DNA form, the CDR3 reads TGCGCCAGCAGCTGGATCCAGGGGGCGGGGGGGACCCAGTACTTC.

The CDR3 region has the DNA TGTGCCAGTAGTGCGCGGGGCGTGAATCACTATGGCTACACCTTC. The encoded protein is CASSARGVNHYGYTF. The J gene is TRBJ1-2, the V gene TRBV19; D is perhaps TRBD1 (5 bases). The V gene's germline CDR1 is LNHDA and CDR2 SQIVND (reference sequence). V was cut by 5 bases and J by 3 bases, with 16 bases left in between. This CDR3 has 15 amino acids.

This clonotype was seen a handful of times. CDR3: CASSFRERGNQPQHF. For the CDR3, the DNA is TGTGCCAGTAGTTTTAGGGAGCGGGGCAATCAGCCCCAGCATTTT. V and J are TRBV19 and TRBJ1-5; no definite D call. The V gene lost 5 bases and the J gene lost 2 bases, with 13 bases spanning the gap. From germline, CDR1 is LNHDA and CDR2 SQIVND (reference sequence). CDR3 length equals 15 residues.

This clonotype was observed a handful of times. This chain joins TRBV19 and TRBJ2-3; possibly TRBD1 for D (5 bases). Germline lookup yields CDR1 LNHDA and CDR2 SQIVND (reference sequence). The CDR3 consists of 15 residues. V lost 5 bases, J lost 1 base, and 13 bases lay in between. The CDR3 DNA follows: TGTGCCAGTAGTCTCCCAGGGTCCCGCACAGATACGCAGTATTTT. Translated, it gives CASSLPGSRTDTQYF.

There are a few counts of this clonotype. The chain's CDR3 is CASSPRSDYSLYTF. As DNA, the CDR3 is TGCGCCAGCAGCCCAAGATCGGATTACAGCCTCTACACCTTC. This chain uses TRBV4-1 with TRBJ1-2; D not certain. Trimming cost V 4 bases and J 10 bases, with 19 bases left between them. From germline, CDR1 is MGHRA and CDR2 YSYEKL. The CDR3 has 14 amino acids.

The chain employs TRBV27 and TRBJ1-5; 7 positions agree with TRBD1. CDR3 size: 16 residues. The germline V gene has CDR1 MNHEY and CDR2 SMNVEV (reference sequence). Unmatched junction bases numbered 10, after V lost 4 bases and J lost 4 bases. CDR3 region: CASSSVRDSRNQPQHF. The CDR3 DNA sequence: TGTGCCAGCAGTTCGGTAAGGGACAGTCGTAATCAGCCCCAGCATTTT.

This clonotype was counted many times. This rearrangement joins TRBV27 to TRBJ2-3; D gene uncertain. The CDR3 has 15 residues. Germline V gives CDR1 MNHEY, CDR2 SMNVEV (reference sequence). V gave up 2 bases and J gave up 0 bases, with 9 bases separating them. The CDR3 nucleotides read TGTGCCAGCAGTTTAACGCCCGGCAGCACAGATACGCAGTATTTT. Translated, it gives CASSLTPGSTDTQYF.

The chain has TRBV6-1 and TRBJ2-7; maybe TRBD2 (6 bases). V was cut by 8 bases and J by 2 bases, with 13 bases left in between. CDR3 length: 13 residues. Germline-derived CDR1 and CDR2 are MNHNS and SASEGT. The CDR3 loop is CASSRRGAYEQYF. The CDR3, as DNA: TGTGCCAGCTCCCGGAGGGGAGCCTACGAGCAGTACTTC.

This clonotype was detected many times. The genes are TRBV30 and TRBJ2-7; 9 bases match TRBD2. CDR1 and CDR2 from the germline V gene are GTSNPN and SVGIG (reference sequence). V dropped 0 bases and J dropped 1; count of bases not matched to a gene: 16. The CDR3 runs 19 residues. The CDR3 sequence: CAWSVRTSGSLKVSYEQYF. The CDR3, as DNA: TGTGCCTGGAGTGTACGTACTAGCGGGTCCCTTAAAGTTTCCTACGAGCAGTACTTC.

This clonotype appeared a few times. V and J are TRBV20-1 and TRBJ1-3; TRBD1 matches at 7 bases. Per the germline V gene, CDR1 is DFQATT and CDR2 is SNEGSKA (reference sequence). This CDR3 spans 14 amino acids. J gave up 1 base and V 8 bases, and 8 bases lay outside the gene matches. The CDR3 spells CSTGELMSGNTIYF. DNA of the CDR3: TGCAGTACAGGGGAATTAATGTCTGGAAACACCATATATTTT.

At least ten counts were recorded for this clonotype. The chain employs TRBV12-3 or TRBV12-4 and TRBJ2-4, with D tentatively TRBD2 (6 bases). CDR3 length: 15 residues. Trimming pared 6 bases from V and 1 base from J, leaving 13 bases between. CDR3 bases: TGTGCCAGCAGCATCACCGGGGGTGCCAAAAACATTCAGTACTTC. Amino acid sequence: CASSITGGAKNIQYF.

This clonotype was detected ten times or more. This chain connects TRBV2 to TRBJ1-4; TRBD1 matches at 7 bases. Trimming cost V 6 bases and J 4 bases; bases outside gene matches: 5. Germline assignment: CDR1 SNHLY and CDR2 FYNNEI. CDR3 length: 14 amino acids. The CDR3 protein is CASRPRDSNEKLFF. The DNA of the CDR3 is TGTGCCAGCAGGCCCAGGGACAGTAATGAAAAACTGTTTTTT.

This clonotype was recorded only once. The CDR3 nucleotides are TGTGCCAGTAAGGGGCCCAACACACCCTACGAGCAGTACTTC. It codes for CASKGPNTPYEQYF. This chain uses TRBV19 with TRBJ2-7; possibly TRBD1 for D (5 bases). V lost 7 bases to trimming and J lost 2 bases, with 15 bases between them. In germline, CDR1 is LNHDA, CDR2 SQIVND (reference sequence). The CDR3 runs to 14 residues.

This clonotype was counted many times. The rearrangement uses TRBV18 and TRBJ1-6, with unresolved D. The germline V gene encodes CDR1 KGHSH and CDR2 LQKENI. This CDR3 contains 13 residues. V lost 3 bases, J lost 14 bases, and 14 bases lay in between. For the CDR3, the DNA is TGTGCCAGCTCACCGGAAGGCCTCGGGGCCCTCCACTTT. This codes for CASSPEGLGALHF.

For this clonotype: This may come from a read error, since a much larger clone is one base off. The chain recombines TRBV20-1 with TRBJ2-1; D not certain. Per the germline V gene, CDR1 is DFQATT and CDR2 is SNEGSKA (reference sequence). The CDR3 is 10 amino acids. With 5 bases removed from V and 10 bases from J, the gap between germline ends came to 9 bases. The DNA for the CDR3 is TGCAGTGCTTCGGTCCACGAGCAGTTCTTC. Its protein product is CSASVHEQFF.

This clonotype was counted ten times or more. The rearrangement links TRBV30 to TRBJ1-2; no reliable D call. This CDR3 contains 13 residues. Germline V gives CDR1 GTSNPN, CDR2 SVGIG (reference sequence). Trimming took 0 bases from V and 8 from J, leaving 13 bases between them. The DNA of the CDR3 is TGTGCCTGGAGTGTAAGGGTGTCGGAAGGCTACACCTTC. As protein: CAWSVRVSEGYTF.

This clonotype was detected ten times or more. The rearrangement links TRBV20-1 to TRBJ2-1; 8 bases are shared with TRBD2. The CDR3 totals 17 residues. Losses at the gene ends were 2 bases for V and 3 bases for J; bases not matched to a gene: 12. In germline, CDR1 is DFQATT, CDR2 SNEGSKA (reference sequence). CDR3 in DNA: TGCAGTGCTAGACACCCCCCGAGCGGGGGTATCTACAATGAGCAGTTCTTC. This translates into CSARHPPSGGIYNEQFF.

This clonotype was recorded many times. The chain is built from TRBV4-1 and TRBJ1-1; no reliable D call. Trimming pared 1 base from V and 0 bases from J, leaving 12 bases between. The CDR3 runs 16 residues. Germline V CDR1 and CDR2: MGHRA, YSYEKL. CDR3 protein: CASSQGLTFMNTEAFF. The CDR3 bases are TGCGCCAGCAGCCAAGGATTGACGTTCATGAACACTGAAGCTTTCTTT.

This clonotype has just a few counts. J is TRBJ2-2 and V is TRBV28; D perhaps matches TRBD1 (6 bases). This CDR3 is built from 17 residues. CDR1 MDHEN and CDR2 SYDVKM come from the germline V gene. V gave up 1 base and J gave up 7 bases, with 19 bases separating them. The CDR3 DNA reads TGTGCCAGCAGTTTATATCCAGGGGAAGCAATTGGCGGGGAGCTGTTTTTT. Translation gives CASSLYPGEAIGGELFF.

In its sample, this clonotype was seen many times. The V and J genes are TRBV20-1 and TRBJ2-1; TRBD2 matches at 11 bases. Trimming cost V 4 bases and J 2 bases; bases outside gene matches: 7. The CDR3 loop spans 16 amino acids. Germline V gene lookup returns CDR1 DFQATT and CDR2 SNEGSKA (reference sequence). As DNA, the CDR3 is TGCAGTGCTACTCACCCGACTAGCGGGGCCTACAATGAGCAGTTCTTC. Amino acids: CSATHPTSGAYNEQFF.

Here the CDR3 reads CASSIYGGPEAFF. CDR3 coding DNA: TGTGCCAGTAGTATATACGGGGGACCTGAAGCTTTCTTT. The chain carries TRBV19 and TRBJ1-1; TRBD1 is a possible D gene (5 bases). The CDR3 length is 13 residues. Germline-derived CDR1 and CDR2 are LNHDA and SQIVND (reference sequence). Between the trimmed V and J ends, which lost 2 bases and 6 bases, there was a span of 10 bases. The full variable domain, with the rest looked up from reference TRBV19 and TRBJ1-1, is DGGITQSPKYLFRKEGQNVTLSCEQNLNHDAMYWYRQDPGQGLRLIYYSQIVNDFQKGDIAEGYSVSREKKESFPLTVTSAQKNPTAFYLCASSIYGGPEAFFGQGTRLTVV.

The rearrangement links TRBV27 to TRBJ2-6, with 8 bases that match TRBD1. CDR1 MNHEY and CDR2 SMNVEV come from the germline V gene (reference sequence). CDR3 size: 15 residues. Germline trimming cut 6 bases from V and 2 bases from J; bases unmatched to any gene: 3. CDR3 sequence reads: CASRTGVAGANVLTF. CDR3 DNA sequence: TGTGCCAGCAGGACAGGGGTAGCTGGGGCCAACGTCCTGACTTTC.

The rearrangement joins TRBV7-9 to TRBJ1-1, with D unclear. Germline CDR1 is SEHNR and CDR2 is FQNEAQ (reference sequence). The CDR3 is made up of 13 amino acids. V shed 4 bases and J shed 4 bases, with 10 bases lying between them. The CDR3 region is CASSSLIGTEAFF. The CDR3 coding sequence is TGTGCCAGCAGCTCTCTAATAGGCACTGAAGCTTTCTTT.

The chain is built from TRBV7-2 and TRBJ1-5; the match to TRBD1 covers 7 bases. This CDR3 has 16 amino acids. With 5 bases clipped from V and 2 bases from J, the junction kept 9 bases outside the gene matches. Germline V lookup: CDR1 SGHTA, CDR2 FQGNSA. CDR3: CASSDLDRTRNQPQHF. CDR3 coding DNA: TGTGCCAGCAGCGATTTGGACAGGACCCGCAATCAGCCCCAGCATTTT.

Only a few counts were recorded for this clonotype. An end of the junction does not agree with germline; a read error may underlie this. The chain employs TRBV7-3 and TRBJ2-1; 9 nucleotides match TRBD2. Germline V lookup: CDR1 SGHTA, CDR2 FQGTGA. The CDR3 has 20 residues. CDR3 amino acids: CASSLMAGGPRGLTYDEQFF. The DNA of the CDR3 is TGTGCCAGCAGCTTAATGGCGGGAGGGCCTAGAGGCCTTACCTACGATGAGCAGTTCTTC.

This clonotype was seen at least ten times. The chain employs TRBV11-2 and TRBJ2-1; TRBD2 matches 8 bases. Per germline, CDR1 SGHAT and CDR2 FQNNGV. The ends lost 1 base at V and 7 bases at J; junction bases unmatched: 6. This CDR3 is built from 15 residues. Here the CDR3 DNA reads TGTGCCAGCAGCTTAGCGGGAGGGCCCCCTAATGAGCAGTTCTTC. The encoded protein is CASSLAGGPPNEQFF.

This chain joins TRBV19 and TRBJ2-1, with TRBD2 matching over 9 bases. Germline CDR1 LNHDA, CDR2 SQIVND (reference sequence). The CDR3 is 15 amino acids. After removal of 9 bases from V and 6 bases from J, the junction contained 12 bases not matched to a gene. CDR3 sequence reads: CASTRRSGRINEQFF. The CDR3, as DNA: TGTGCCAGCACCCGGCGAAGCGGGAGGATCAATGAGCAGTTCTTC. The full variable domain, its missing parts supplied by reference TRBV19 and TRBJ2-1, is DGGITQSPKYLFRKEGQNVTLSCEQNLNHDAMYWYRQDPGQGLRLIYYSQIVNDFQKGDIAEGYSVSREKKESFPLTVTSAQKNPTAFYLCASTRRSGRINEQFFGPGTRLTVL.

This chain connects TRBV11-3 to TRBJ2-3; D may be TRBD1 (5 bases). V was cut by 3 bases and J by 4 bases, with 14 bases left in between. There are 15 residues in the CDR3. Germline-derived CDR1 and CDR2 are SGHNT and YENEEA. CDR3 residues: CASSFRGGPSDTQYF. In nucleotides, the CDR3 is TGTGCCAGCAGCTTTAGGGGCGGCCCCTCAGATACGCAGTATTTT.

The rearrangement links TRBV29-1 to TRBJ1-1; tentative D call: TRBD1 (5 bases). Trimming removed 2 bases from V and 4 bases from J, with 17 bases in between. Germline CDR1 is SQVTM and CDR2 is ANQGSEA. The CDR3 contains 15 residues. CDR3 region: CSVEPGLGRVTEAFF. CDR3 DNA sequence: TGCAGCGTTGAACCGGGGCTGGGACGCGTCACTGAAGCTTTCTTT.

This clonotype was seen ten or more times. This sequence joins TRBV30 and TRBJ2-2, with D unresolved. This CDR3 has 15 amino acids. The germline gives CDR1 GTSNPN, CDR2 SVGIG (reference sequence). V lost 1 base to trimming and J lost 3 bases, with 12 bases between them. This chain's CDR3 is CAWSARHTDTGELFF. The DNA of the CDR3 is TGTGCCTGGAGTGCCCGACACACTGACACCGGGGAGCTGTTTTTT.

CDR3 DNA sequence: TGCGCCAGCAGCTTGGAGACAGGGGGTCGGAGCGAGCAGTACTTC. It is translated as CASSLETGGRSEQYF. V and J are TRBV5-1 and TRBJ2-7, with TRBD1 matching 9 bases. The length of the CDR3 is 15 residues. After removal of 0 bases from V and 6 bases from J, the junction contained 7 bases not matched to a gene. Germline V lookup: CDR1 SGHRS, CDR2 YFSETQ.